This TCR beta chain was captured by sequencing in a study of radiation and T cells in renal cell carcinoma (dated by TCRdb to the early 2020s). Background for the entire study: In total, about 51 samples underwent TCR beta sequencing: roughly 26 tumors plus 27 peripheral blood samples. The final blood draw was performed at 4 weeks after radiation, at the same time as nephrectomy. Across all 50 or so samples, 4,000,000 or so unique CDR3 nucleotide sequences, encoding about 2,700,000 unique CDR3 amino acid sequences, were identified.

What the time point label conveys for this sample: blood 4 weeks post-SBRT, at nephrectomy. What the treatment or condition label conveys for this sample: 15 Gy SBRT to primary tumor, nephrectomy 4 weeks later. Samples were obtained from a clinical trial, in which 15 Gy stereotactic body radiation therapy was delivered to primary renal cell carcinomas and nephrectomy was performed 4 weeks later. Serial peripheral blood from radiation-treated patients was sampled at baseline, 2 weeks and 4 weeks after SBRT to track tumor-enriched clonotypes. Every patient's renal cell carcinoma showed clear cell pathology. Genomic DNA for TCR sequencing was prepared using the QIAamp DNA Blood Mini Kit (Qiagen). The analyses included only samples that passed all quality control checks. Concerning this clone itself: What this receptor recognizes is not known. No much larger clonotype is one base removed from it; base qualities were not supplied.

Study-level results and caveats: With a single-armed trial design, the study had no way to address how radiation dose or scheduling affects the TCR repertoire. In blood, the top tumor clonotypes increased between baseline and 2 weeks post-radiation and then shrank by 4 weeks, which suggests that tumor-resident clones expanded only transiently. Changes in the blood repertoire were not tracked past 4 weeks after treatment. No pretreatment tumor biopsies were available, so the baseline intratumoral presence of clonotypes could not be determined.

Following the manufacturer's recommendations, the immunoSEQ kit was used to generate TCR beta libraries from genomic DNA. To prepare libraries, a first multiplex PCR with proprietary primers was run, followed by a second PCR that added unique barcodes, and a bead cleanup was done after each round. A kit-provided positive control reaction and a negative control reaction were included in every sample batch. The final libraries were assessed on an Agilent 4200 TapeStation D1000 ScreenTape, pooled by volume, and quantified by qPCR. Sequencing ran on an Illumina NextSeq500 with a MidOutput 150-cycle cartridge, using 156 Read1 and 15 Index1 cycles with kit custom primers. The pooled library was loaded at approximately 0.95 pM with around 20% PhiX control spiked in. The authors' analysis ran thus. The vendor-processed data were analyzed in R, and a clonotype was defined as all T cells that share the same CDR3 nucleotide sequence. In the clone abundance analyses, frequencies were normalized to the 10,000 most abundant clones in each sample. Public T cell clones, which averaged fewer than five per sample, were excluded before analysis. A difference in abundance of at least 32-fold between compartments was used to define tumor-enriched and baseline blood-enriched clonotypes. A beta-binomial differential abundance model was used to identify clonotypes that expanded or contracted between blood time points. Similarity between tumor and blood repertoires was quantified using the Baroni-Urbani and Buser coefficient, and groups were compared with two-tailed Wilcoxon tests in R. In TCRdb, the immuneACCESS table is reduced to in-frame sequences with V and J assigned. These tables do not hold every clone; where another copy was compared, an unresolved V gene accounts for under half, and the others remain unexplained. V and J calls and clone size are copied from that table; D and trimming were computed from the DNA. Present in this sample are around 170,000 clones, about 88% of which were seen just once. About 11% of the sample rests with the top ten.

V loses 1 base, J loses 7 bases, and the germline ends lie 14 bases apart. Including the terminal cysteine and phenylalanine, the CDR3 comprises 15 residues. Only the CDR3 region is kept as DNA, spanning 45 bases read in frame from base 1. The germline V gene yields LGHNT for CDR1 and FRNRAP for CDR2. The chain links TRBV12-5 with TRBJ2-1; TRBD2 might be the D gene, on 6 matching bases. This specimen was blood, taken from a patient whose treatment included radiotherapy and nephrectomy. The sequence was obtained from a woman aged 50 to 60 with renal cell carcinoma. The CDR3 region reads CASGLAGAGTNEQFF. In nucleotide form, the sequence is TGTGCTAGTGGTTTGGCGGGAGCGGGCACAAATGAGCAGTTCTTC.